Sequencing of this T cell receptor (beta chain) was carried out in a study of blood T cell repertoires in COVID-19. Generated by immunoSEQ multiplex PCR, the TCRdb table keeps only in-frame clones and is missing some. The data hold 140,000 to 150,000 clones, with over 75% observed a single time. The length of the CDR3 is 13 residues. The ends were cut back, 4 bases at V and 4 bases at J, with 10 bases in the middle. Germline values: CDR1 LGHDT, CDR2 YNNKEL (reference sequence). Specimen: peripheral blood. The chain has TRBV3-1 (or the pseudogene TRBV3-2) and TRBJ2-5, with TRBD2 as a possible D gene (5 bases). The receptor was isolated from a man aged 55-75 years with active or convalescent COVID-19. CDR3 amino acids: CASSPGLLETQYF. CDR3 coding DNA: TGTGCCAGCAGCCCCGGACTCTTAGAGACCCAGTACTTC.